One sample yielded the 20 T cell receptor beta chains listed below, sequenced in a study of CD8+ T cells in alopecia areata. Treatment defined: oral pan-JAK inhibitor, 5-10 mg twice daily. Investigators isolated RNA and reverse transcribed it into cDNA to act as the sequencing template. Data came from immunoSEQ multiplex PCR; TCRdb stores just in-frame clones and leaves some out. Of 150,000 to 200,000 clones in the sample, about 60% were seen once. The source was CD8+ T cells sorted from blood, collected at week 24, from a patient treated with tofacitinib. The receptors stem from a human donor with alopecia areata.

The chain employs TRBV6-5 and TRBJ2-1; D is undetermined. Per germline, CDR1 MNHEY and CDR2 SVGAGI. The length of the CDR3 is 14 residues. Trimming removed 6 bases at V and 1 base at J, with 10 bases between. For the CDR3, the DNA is TGTGCCAGCAGCAAGACTGTATCCTACAATGAGCAGTTCTTC. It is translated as CASSKTVSYNEQFF.

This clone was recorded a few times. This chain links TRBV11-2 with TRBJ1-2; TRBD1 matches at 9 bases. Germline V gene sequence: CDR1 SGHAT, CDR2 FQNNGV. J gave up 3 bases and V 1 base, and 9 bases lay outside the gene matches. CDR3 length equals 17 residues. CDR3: CASSLGPRDRAYYGYTF. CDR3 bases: TGTGCCAGCAGCTTAGGACCCCGGGACAGGGCCTACTATGGCTACACCTTC.

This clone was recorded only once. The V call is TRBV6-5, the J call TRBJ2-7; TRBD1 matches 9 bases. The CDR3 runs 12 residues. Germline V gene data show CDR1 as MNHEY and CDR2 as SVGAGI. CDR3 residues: CGTGAGSYEQYF. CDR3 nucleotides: TGTGGGACAGGGGCGGGAAGCTACGAGCAGTACTTC.

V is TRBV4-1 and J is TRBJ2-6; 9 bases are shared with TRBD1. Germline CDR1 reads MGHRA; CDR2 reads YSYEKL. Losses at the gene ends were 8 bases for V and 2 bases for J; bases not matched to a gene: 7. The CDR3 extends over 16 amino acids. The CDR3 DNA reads TGCGCCAGCCGGGACAGGGTAATGACTGGGGCCAACGTCCTGACTTTC. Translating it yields CASRDRVMTGANVLTF.

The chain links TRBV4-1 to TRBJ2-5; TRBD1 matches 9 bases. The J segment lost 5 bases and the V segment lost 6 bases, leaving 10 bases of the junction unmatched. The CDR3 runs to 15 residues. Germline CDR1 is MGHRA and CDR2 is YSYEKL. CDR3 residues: CASRATGGAWETQYF. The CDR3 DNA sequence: TGCGCCAGCAGAGCTACAGGGGGCGCGTGGGAGACCCAGTACTTC.

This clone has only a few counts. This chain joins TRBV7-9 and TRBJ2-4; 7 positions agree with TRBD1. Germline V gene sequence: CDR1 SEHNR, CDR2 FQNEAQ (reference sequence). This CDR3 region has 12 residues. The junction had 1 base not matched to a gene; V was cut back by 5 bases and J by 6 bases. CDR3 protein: CASSNRGNIQYF. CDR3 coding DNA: TGTGCCAGCAGCAACAGGGGAAACATTCAGTACTTC. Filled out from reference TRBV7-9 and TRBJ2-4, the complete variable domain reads DTGVSQNPRHKITKRGQNVTFRCDPISEHNRLYWYRQTLGQGPEFLTYFQNEAQLEKSRLLSDRFSAERPKGSFSTLEIQRTEQGDSAMYLCASSNRGNIQYFGAGTRLSVL.

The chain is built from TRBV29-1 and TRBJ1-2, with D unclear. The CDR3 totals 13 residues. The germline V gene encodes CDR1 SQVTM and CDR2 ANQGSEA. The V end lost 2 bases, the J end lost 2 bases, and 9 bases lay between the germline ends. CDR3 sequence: CSVESGLNYGYTF. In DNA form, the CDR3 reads TGCAGCGTTGAATCCGGGCTGAACTATGGCTACACCTTC.

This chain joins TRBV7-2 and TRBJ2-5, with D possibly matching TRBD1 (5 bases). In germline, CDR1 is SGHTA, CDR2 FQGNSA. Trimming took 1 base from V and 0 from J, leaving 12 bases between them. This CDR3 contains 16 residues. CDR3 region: CASSLGRQWDQETQYF. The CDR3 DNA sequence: TGTGCCAGCAGCTTAGGTCGACAGTGGGACCAAGAGACCCAGTACTTC.

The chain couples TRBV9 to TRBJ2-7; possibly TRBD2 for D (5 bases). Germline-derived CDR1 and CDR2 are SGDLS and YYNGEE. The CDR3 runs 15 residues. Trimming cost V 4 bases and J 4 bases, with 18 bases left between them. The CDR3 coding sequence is TGTGCCAGCAGCCCCCAGGACTCAACGGCTTACGAGCAGTACTTC. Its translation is CASSPQDSTAYEQYF. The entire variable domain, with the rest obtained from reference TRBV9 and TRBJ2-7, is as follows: DSGVTQTPKHLITATGQRVTLRCSPRSGDLSVYWYQQSLDQGLQFLIQYYNGEERAKGNILERFSAQQFPDLHSELNLSSLELGDSALYFCASSPQDSTAYEQYFGPGTRLTVT.

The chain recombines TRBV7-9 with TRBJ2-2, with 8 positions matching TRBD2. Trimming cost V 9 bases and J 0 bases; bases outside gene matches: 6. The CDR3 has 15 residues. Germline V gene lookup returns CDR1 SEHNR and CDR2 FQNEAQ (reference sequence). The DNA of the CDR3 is TGTGCCAGGGAACTAGCGGAGTCGAACACCGGGGAGCTGTTTTTT. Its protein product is CARELAESNTGELFF.

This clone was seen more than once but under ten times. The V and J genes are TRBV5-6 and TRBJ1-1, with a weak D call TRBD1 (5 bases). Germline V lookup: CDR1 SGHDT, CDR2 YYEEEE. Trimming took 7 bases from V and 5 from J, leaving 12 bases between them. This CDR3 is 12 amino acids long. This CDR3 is CASGGSWTEAFF. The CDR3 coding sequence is TGTGCCAGCGGGGGAAGCTGGACTGAAGCTTTCTTT.

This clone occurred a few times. CDR3 bases: TGCGCCAGCAGCCAAGTGAACGACGAGCAGTACTTC. Residues: CASSQVNDEQYF. The chain is built from TRBV4-1 and TRBJ2-7; no firm D call. The V end was cut by 1 base, the J end by 5 bases, with 6 bases between. The CDR3 has 12 residues. CDR1 MGHRA and CDR2 YSYEKL come from the germline V gene.

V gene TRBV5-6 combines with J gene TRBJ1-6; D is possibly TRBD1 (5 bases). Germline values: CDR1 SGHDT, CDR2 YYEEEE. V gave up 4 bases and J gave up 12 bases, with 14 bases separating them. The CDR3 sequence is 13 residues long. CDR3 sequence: CASSGGTAGPLHF. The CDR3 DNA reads TGTGCCAGCAGCGGCGGGACCGCCGGACCCCTCCACTTT. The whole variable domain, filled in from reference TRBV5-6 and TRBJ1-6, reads DAGVTQSPTHLIKTRGQQVTLRCSPKSGHDTVSWYQQALGQGPQFIFQYYEEEERQRGNFPDRFSGHQFPNYSSELNVNALLLGDSALYLCASSGGTAGPLHFGNGTRLTVT.

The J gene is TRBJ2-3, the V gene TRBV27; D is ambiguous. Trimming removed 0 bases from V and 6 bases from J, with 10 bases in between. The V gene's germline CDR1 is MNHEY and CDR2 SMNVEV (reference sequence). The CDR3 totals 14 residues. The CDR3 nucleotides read TGTGCCAGCAGTTTATCGCTAGTGGGGGATACGCAGTATTTT. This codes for CASSLSLVGDTQYF.

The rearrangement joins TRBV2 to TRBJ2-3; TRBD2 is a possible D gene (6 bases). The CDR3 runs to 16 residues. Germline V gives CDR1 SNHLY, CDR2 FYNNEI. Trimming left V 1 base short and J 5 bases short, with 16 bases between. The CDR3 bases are TGTGCCAGCAGTGAAGTAGTACGGGGAGGTGGAGATACGCAGTATTTT. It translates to CASSEVVRGGGDTQYF.

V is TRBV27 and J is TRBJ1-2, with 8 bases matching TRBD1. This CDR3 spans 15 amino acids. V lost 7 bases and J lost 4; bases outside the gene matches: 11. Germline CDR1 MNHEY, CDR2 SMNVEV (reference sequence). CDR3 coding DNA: TGTGCCAGCAAACGGACAGGGTTAAGGTTCTATGGCTACACCTTC. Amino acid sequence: CASKRTGLRFYGYTF.

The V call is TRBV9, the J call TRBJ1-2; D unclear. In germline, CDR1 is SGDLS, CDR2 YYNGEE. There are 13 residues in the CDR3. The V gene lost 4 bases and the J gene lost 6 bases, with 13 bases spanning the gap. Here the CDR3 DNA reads TGTGCCAGCAGCTATAGGTTGAGTGATGGCTACACCTTC. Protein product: CASSYRLSDGYTF.

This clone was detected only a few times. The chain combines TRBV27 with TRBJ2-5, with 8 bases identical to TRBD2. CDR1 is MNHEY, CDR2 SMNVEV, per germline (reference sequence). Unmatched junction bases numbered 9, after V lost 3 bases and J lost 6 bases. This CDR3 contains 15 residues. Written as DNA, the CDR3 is TGTGCCAGCAGTTTTGGTCTAGCGGGCTCTCAGACCCAGTACTTC. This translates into CASSFGLAGSQTQYF.

The chain's CDR3 is CASSQNPTGGSSYNSPLHF. The CDR3 region has the DNA TGTGCCAGCAGCCAAAACCCCACAGGGGGCAGCTCCTATAATTCACCCCTCCACTTT. The V and J genes are TRBV27 and TRBJ1-6, with TRBD1 identical over 9 bases. The CDR3 contains 19 residues. Trimming at V came to 6 bases and at J to 0 bases, leaving 12 bases not matched to a gene. Germline V gene lookup returns CDR1 MNHEY and CDR2 SMNVEV (reference sequence).

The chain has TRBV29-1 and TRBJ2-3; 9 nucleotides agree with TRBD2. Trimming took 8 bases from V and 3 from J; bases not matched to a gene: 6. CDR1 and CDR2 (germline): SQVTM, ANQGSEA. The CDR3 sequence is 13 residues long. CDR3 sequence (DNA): TGCAGCACGTTAGCGGGGGTAACAGATACGCAGTATTTT. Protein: CSTLAGVTDTQYF.